The 6 T cell receptor beta chains below all came from one sample that was sequenced in a study of T cell responses to AZD1222 COVID-19 vaccine. TCRdb's table, derived via immunoSEQ multiplex PCR, lists solely in-frame clones and lacks some. The sample shows about 110,000 clones, under 85% of them seen only once. This material consisted of peripheral blood, taken on day 0 of AZD1222 vaccination. These receptors came from an adult in good health.

The rearrangement uses TRBV4-1 and TRBJ1-1; D might be TRBD1 (5 bases). Germline V gives CDR1 MGHRA, CDR2 YSYEKL. The CDR3 length is 14 residues. With 0 bases removed from V and 6 bases from J, the gap between germline ends came to 11 bases. CDR3 bases: TGCGCCAGCAGCCAAGAGGGACCGAGGGCTGAAGCTTTCTTT. As protein: CASSQEGPRAEAFF.

The V call is TRBV6-1, the J call TRBJ2-1; maybe TRBD1 (6 bases). The CDR3 is made up of 15 amino acids. From germline, CDR1 is MNHNS and CDR2 SASEGT. The V and J ends lost 3 bases and 7 bases respectively, with 16 bases between them. The CDR3 sequence is CASSEGTQHNNEQFF. The CDR3 DNA follows: TGTGCCAGCAGTGAGGGGACACAGCATAATAATGAGCAGTTCTTC.

This chain connects TRBV7-2 to TRBJ2-7; TRBD1 aligns across 10 bases. The CDR3 sequence is 14 residues long. Unmatched junction bases numbered 4, after V lost 5 bases and J lost 3 bases. Per the germline V gene, CDR1 is SGHTA and CDR2 is FQGNSA. CDR3 loop: CASSHRDRGYEQYF. The CDR3 DNA reads TGTGCCAGCAGCCACCGGGACAGGGGCTACGAGCAGTACTTC.

This chain joins TRBV6-6 and TRBJ1-6; 7 nucleotides match TRBD1. Germline loops: CDR1 MNHNY, CDR2 SVGAGI (reference sequence). The ends lost 2 bases at V and 18 bases at J; junction bases unmatched: 10. The CDR3 contains 13 residues. The CDR3: CASSYGDSWNPHF. The CDR3 nucleotides are TGTGCCAGCAGTTACGGGGACAGCTGGAATCCCCACTTT.

The table lists this clone with a few counts. The rearrangement joins TRBV5-4 to TRBJ1-2, with 7 bases matching TRBD1. The V gene's germline CDR1 is SGHNT and CDR2 YYREEE (reference sequence). The CDR3 is 14 amino acids. The ends lost 3 bases at V and 5 bases at J; junction bases unmatched: 7. The CDR3 sequence: CASSSGTALYGYTF. CDR3 DNA: TGTGCCAGCAGCTCCGGGACAGCTTTATATGGCTACACCTTC.

This sequence joins TRBV5-1 and TRBJ2-7; D is uncertain. In germline, CDR1 is SGHRS, CDR2 YFSETQ. Trimming removed 4 bases at V and 0 bases at J, with 17 bases between. The CDR3 sequence is 16 residues long. CDR3 coding DNA: TGCGCCAGCAGCCCCTGGACGGGTCCAAGCTCCTACGAGCAGTACTTC. This codes for CASSPWTGPSSYEQYF.